Listed below are T cell receptor beta chains from one sample, sequenced in a study of T cell responses to AZD1222 COVID-19 vaccine. Sequenced by immunoSEQ multiplex PCR; TCRdb stores in-frame clones only, minus some. The sample records about 140,000 clones, more than 85% being singletons. The material was peripheral blood, obtained on day 0 of AZD1222 vaccination. The source is an adult in good health. The CDR3 runs from the conserved cysteine through the conserved F or W. Fields, in order: D gene, V gene, clone size, J gene, CDR3 protein, CDR3 DNA. The D gene is left open where the match is weak. Expanded clones get a size class; other rows say once, few or many, or leave the size out.

D: .
V: TRBV7-3
size: .
J: TRBJ2-7
CDR3: CASSESGTAPYYEQYF
DNA: TGTGCCAGCAGCGAGAGTGGGACCGCGCCGTACTACGAGCAGTACTTC

D: .
V: TRBV27
size: .
J: TRBJ2-3
CDR3: CASSPRASTDTQYF
DNA: TGTGCCAGCAGTCCGAGGGCTAGCACAGATACGCAGTATTTT

D: .
V: TRBV7-9
size: .
J: TRBJ2-5
CDR3: CASSLDFQETQYF
DNA: TGTGCCAGCAGCTTAGACTTCCAAGAGACCCAGTACTTC

D: .
V: TRBV6-6
size: .
J: TRBJ2-3
CDR3: CASSRTARTDTQYF
DNA: TGTGCCAGCAGTAGGACAGCTCGCACAGATACGCAGTATTTT

D: TRBD1
V: TRBV9
size: .
J: TRBJ1-1
CDR3: CASSPGQAYTEAFF
DNA: TGTGCCAGCAGCCCGGGACAGGCTTACACTGAAGCTTTCTTT

D: .
V: TRBV2
size: .
J: TRBJ2-3
CDR3: CASSAAEASTDTQYF
DNA: TGTGCCAGCAGTGCAGCGGAAGCTAGCACAGATACGCAGTATTTT

D: .
V: TRBV3-1/TRBV3-2
size: .
J: TRBJ1-2
CDR3: CASSHEGYGYTF
DNA: TGTGCCAGCAGCCATGAGGGGTATGGCTACACCTTC

D: TRBD2
V: TRBV7-9
size: .
J: TRBJ2-1
CDR3: CASRRAGGSSEQFF
DNA: TGTGCCAGCAGGAGAGCGGGGGGTTCGAGTGAGCAGTTCTTC

D: .
V: TRBV12-3/TRBV12-4
size: .
J: TRBJ1-1
CDR3: CASSSGRGTEAFF
DNA: TGTGCCAGCAGTTCGGGCAGGGGCACTGAAGCTTTCTTT

D: TRBD1
V: TRBV10-3
size: .
J: TRBJ1-3
CDR3: CAITTGQGYGNTIYF
DNA: TGTGCCATCACTACGGGACAGGGGTATGGAAACACCATATATTTT

D: TRBD1
V: TRBV28
size: .
J: TRBJ1-3
CDR3: CASSSGQASGNTIYF
DNA: TGTGCCAGCAGTTCTGGACAGGCCTCTGGAAACACCATATATTTT

D: TRBD1
V: TRBV7-3
size: .
J: TRBJ1-2
CDR3: CASSSGQGNHGYTF
DNA: TGTGCCAGCAGCTCCGGACAGGGGAACCATGGCTACACCTTC

D: .
V: TRBV19
size: .
J: TRBJ1-5
CDR3: CASRKGDGQPQHF
DNA: TGTGCCAGTAGGAAAGGGGACGGTCAGCCCCAGCATTTT

D: .
V: TRBV7-9
size: .
J: TRBJ1-5
CDR3: CASSQISNQPQHF
DNA: TGTGCCAGCAGCCAAATTAGCAATCAGCCCCAGCATTTT

D: TRBD1
V: TRBV11-2
size: .
J: TRBJ1-5
CDR3: CASSLGGTGYQPQHF
DNA: TGTGCCAGCAGCTTAGGCGGGACAGGGTATCAGCCCCAGCATTTT

D: TRBD1
V: TRBV7-9
size: .
J: TRBJ2-2
CDR3: CASSLGDRVTGELFF
DNA: TGTGCCAGCAGCTTAGGAGACAGGGTGACCGGGGAGCTGTTTTTT

D: TRBD1
V: TRBV5-4
size: once
J: TRBJ1-2
CDR3: CASSMGQGAYYGYTF
DNA: TGTGCCAGCAGCATGGGACAGGGGGCTTACTATGGCTACACCTTC

D: TRBD2
V: TRBV24-1
size: .
J: TRBJ2-1
CDR3: CATSALRSSSRGDDEQFF
DNA: TGTGCCACCAGCGCGCTACGATCTTCTAGTCGGGGGGATGATGAGCAGTTCTTC

D: TRBD1
V: TRBV3-1/TRBV3-2
size: .
J: TRBJ1-1
CDR3: CASSQVQGGFTEAFF
DNA: TGTGCCAGCAGCCAAGTTCAGGGGGGTTTCACTGAAGCTTTCTTT

D: .
V: TRBV19
size: .
J: TRBJ2-7
CDR3: CARELTVRDSYEQYF
DNA: TGTGCCAGAGAACTGACGGTCCGGGACTCCTACGAGCAGTACTTC

D: .
V: TRBV28
size: .
J: TRBJ1-5
CDR3: CASRAWGLNRGLNQPQHF
DNA: TGTGCCAGCAGGGCCTGGGGGTTAAACCGGGGCCTCAATCAGCCCCAGCATTTT

D: TRBD1
V: TRBV18
size: .
J: TRBJ1-2
CDR3: CASSPPGGGAYGYTF
DNA: TGTGCCAGCTCACCACCGGGAGGGGGCGCGTATGGCTACACCTTC

D: .
V: TRBV3-1/TRBV3-2
size: .
J: TRBJ1-1
CDR3: CASSQSGGGTEAFF
DNA: TGTGCCAGCAGCCAATCAGGAGGCGGCACTGAAGCTTTCTTT

D: TRBD1
V: TRBV6-6
size: .
J: TRBJ1-5
CDR3: CASSPGTGPVGNQPQHF
DNA: TGTGCCAGCAGTCCCGGGACAGGGCCTGTGGGCAATCAGCCCCAGCATTTT

D: TRBD1
V: TRBV19
size: .
J: TRBJ1-6
CDR3: CASTWTGENSPLHF
DNA: TGTGCCAGTACCTGGACAGGGGAGAATTCACCCCTCCACTTT

D: TRBD1
V: TRBV9
size: once
J: TRBJ1-1
CDR3: CASSAQGAQMNTEAFF
DNA: TGTGCCAGCAGCGCCCAGGGGGCTCAAATGAACACTGAAGCTTTCTTT

D: TRBD2
V: TRBV9
size: .
J: TRBJ2-2
CDR3: CASSVSSSGGTGELFF
DNA: TGTGCCAGCAGCGTATCGAGTAGCGGGGGTACCGGGGAGCTGTTTTTT

D: TRBD2
V: TRBV27
size: .
J: TRBJ2-1
CDR3: CASSSTGLAGFSSYNEQFF
DNA: TGTGCCAGCAGCAGCACCGGACTAGCGGGATTTAGCTCCTACAATGAGCAGTTCTTC

D: .
V: TRBV9
size: .
J: TRBJ2-7
CDR3: CASSETEGYEQYF
DNA: TGTGCCAGCAGCGAGACAGAAGGCTACGAGCAGTACTTC